The 23 T cell receptor beta chains below all came from one sample that was sequenced in a study of cytomegalovirus exposure and HLA in healthy donors. The PCR contained 60 Vbeta and 13 Jbeta primers. The repertoire was sequenced with immunoSEQ multiplex PCR; TCRdb's copy has only in-frame clones and lacks some. The sample holds more than 110,000 clones, approximately 80% seen once. The sample was PBMCs. The receptors shown here come from a male donor in good health and CMV-seronegative.

The chain joins TRBV6-1 to TRBJ1-1; possible D gene TRBD1, 5 bases. This CDR3 has 15 residues. Germline lookup yields CDR1 MNHNS and CDR2 SASEGT. V dropped 11 bases and J dropped 0 bases, with 19 bases sitting between them. The CDR3: CAVDRGRALNTEAFF. The CDR3 DNA follows: TGTGCCGTCGACCGTGGCAGGGCCCTGAACACTGAAGCTTTCTTT.

The chain recombines TRBV9 with TRBJ2-7; 7 bases line up with TRBD2. V trimming: 0 bases; J trimming: 4 bases; junction bases outside the gene matches: 4. CDR1 and CDR2 from the germline V gene are SGDLS and YYNGEE. This CDR3 has 14 residues. The CDR3 reads CASSVEQGGYEQYF. CDR3 nucleotides: TGTGCCAGCAGCGTAGAGCAGGGAGGGTACGAGCAGTACTTC.

The V gene is TRBV7-3, the J gene TRBJ2-3; 8 bases align to TRBD2. The ends lost 5 bases at V and 0 bases at J; junction bases unmatched: 10. CDR3 length: 17 residues. Per germline, CDR1 SGHTA and CDR2 FQGTGA. The DNA of the CDR3 is TGTGCCAGCAGCCCTGGAATAGCGGGACCTAGCACAGATACGCAGTATTTT. Amino acid sequence: CASSPGIAGPSTDTQYF.

The rearrangement joins TRBV7-2 to TRBJ2-3, with D perhaps TRBD1 (6 bases). The germline V and J ends were trimmed by 0 bases and 4 bases, with 11 bases remaining between them. Per the germline V gene, CDR1 is SGHTA and CDR2 is FQGNSA. The CDR3 length is 15 residues. The chain's CDR3 is CASSLALSGADTQYF. The CDR3 coding sequence is TGTGCCAGCAGCTTAGCGCTCTCAGGGGCAGATACGCAGTATTTT.

The rearrangement joins TRBV10-3 to TRBJ1-5; D is unclear. The CDR3 contains 13 residues. Germline V CDR1 and CDR2: ENHRY, SYGVKD. Trimming pared 8 bases from V and 4 bases from J, leaving 12 bases between. Here the CDR3 reads CAIGPFVNQPQHF. For the CDR3, the DNA is TGTGCCATCGGGCCGTTCGTAAATCAGCCCCAGCATTTT.

The chain joins TRBV19 to TRBJ1-5; 9 nucleotides agree with TRBD1. V lost 5 bases, J lost 7 bases, and 15 bases stayed unmatched. CDR3 length: 17 amino acids. Germline CDR1 is LNHDA and CDR2 is SQIVND (reference sequence). CDR3 DNA: TGTGCCAGTAGTCCCGGACAGGGGATTGACTTCAGGCAGCCCCAGCATTTT. It specifies CASSPGQGIDFRQPQHF. The variable domain in full, with the rest retrieved from reference TRBV19 and TRBJ1-5, is DGGITQSPKYLFRKEGQNVTLSCEQNLNHDAMYWYRQDPGQGLRLIYYSQIVNDFQKGDIAEGYSVSREKKESFPLTVTSAQKNPTAFYLCASSPGQGIDFRQPQHFGDGTRLSIL.

As to this clone: Distinct nucleotide sequences in the sample also encode this CDR3. The rearrangement links TRBV19 to TRBJ1-4, with 8 bases aligning to TRBD1. V dropped 1 base and J dropped 12; count of bases not matched to a gene: 10. Germline CDR1 is LNHDA and CDR2 is SQIVND (reference sequence). This CDR3 comprises 15 residues. CDR3 sequence reads: CASSIGGQGTIELFF. The CDR3 DNA sequence: TGTGCCAGTAGTATAGGTGGACAGGGAACTATCGAACTGTTTTTT.

The chain links TRBV11-2 to TRBJ1-3; D is unresolved. Trimming removed 2 bases at V and 7 bases at J, with 15 bases between. This CDR3 contains 15 residues. Germline V CDR1 and CDR2: SGHAT, FQNNGV. This chain's CDR3 is CASSLSAVEANTIYF. The DNA of the CDR3 is TGTGCCAGCAGCTTATCGGCCGTTGAGGCGAACACCATATATTTT.

V is TRBV27 and J is TRBJ2-7; perhaps D is TRBD1 or TRBD2 (6 bases each). Germline V gives CDR1 MNHEY, CDR2 SMNVEV (reference sequence). CDR3 length equals 13 residues. With 10 bases removed from V and 5 bases from J, the gap between germline ends came to 18 bases. The CDR3 bases are TGTGCCACCAGGGGCGGGGTAATGGACGAGCAGTACTTC. This encodes CATRGGVMDEQYF.

The rearrangement joins TRBV28 to TRBJ2-7; 7 nucleotides align to TRBD1. CDR3 length: 14 residues. Germline V lookup: CDR1 MDHEN, CDR2 SYDVKM. After removal of 6 bases from V and 2 bases from J, the junction contained 7 bases not matched to a gene. The CDR3 protein is CASSETGNTYEQYF. The CDR3 coding sequence is TGTGCCAGCAGCGAGACAGGGAACACCTACGAGCAGTACTTC.

This rearrangement joins TRBV6-4 to TRBJ1-6; D perhaps matches TRBD1 (6 bases). The CDR3 extends over 14 amino acids. The V end was cut by 4 bases, the J end by 10 bases, with 14 bases between. CDR1 and CDR2 (germline): MRHNA, SNTAGT. This CDR3 is CASSAQGGGSPLHF. The DNA for the CDR3 is TGTGCCAGCAGTGCACAGGGTGGCGGATCACCCCTCCACTTT.

The chain carries TRBV7-2 and TRBJ1-1; D remains unclear. V lost 6 bases, J lost 0 bases, and 8 bases lay in between. The CDR3 loop spans 13 amino acids. Germline V CDR1 and CDR2: SGHTA, FQGNSA. CDR3 residues: CTSRRSMNTEAFF. CDR3 DNA: TGTACCAGCAGGCGCTCCATGAACACTGAAGCTTTCTTT.

The V call is TRBV20-1, the J call TRBJ2-7; 7 positions match TRBD1. CDR1 and CDR2 from the germline V gene are DFQATT and SNEGSKA (reference sequence). Trimming took 6 bases from V and 6 from J; bases not matched to a gene: 5. This CDR3 spans 11 amino acids. CDR3 loop: CSALDRAEQYF. CDR3 sequence (DNA): TGCAGTGCGCTAGACAGGGCCGAGCAGTACTTC.

The chain combines TRBV9 with TRBJ2-3; TRBD2 agrees at 8 bases. The germline V gene has CDR1 SGDLS and CDR2 YYNGEE. The CDR3 spans 15 residues. V shed 0 bases and J 5 bases; nucleotides not matched to a gene: 5. The CDR3: CASSVVAGGGDTQYF. DNA of the CDR3: TGTGCCAGCAGCGTAGTCGCGGGGGGAGGAGATACGCAGTATTTT.

The rearrangement links TRBV23-1 to TRBJ1-2; TRBD1 agrees at 7 bases. TRBV23-1 falls under the ORF class, with uncertain function. The trim removed 4 bases at V and 2 bases at J, leaving 13 bases unmatched. This CDR3 has 17 residues. CDR3 sequence reads: CASSPKPRQGGNYGYTF. For the CDR3, the DNA is TGCGCCAGCAGTCCGAAACCCCGACAGGGCGGAAACTATGGCTACACCTTC.

This chain uses TRBV7-9 with TRBJ1-2, with D possibly matching TRBD1 (6 bases). The V gene lost 8 bases and the J gene lost 6 bases, with 19 bases spanning the gap. Germline lookup yields CDR1 SEHNR and CDR2 FQNEAQ (reference sequence). The CDR3 is 14 residues long. For the CDR3, the DNA is TGTGCCAGCGGGGGCAGGTCCTTCGGGGATGGCTACACCTTC. This encodes CASGGRSFGDGYTF.

This clone came up a few times. The rearrangement uses TRBV7-9 and TRBJ2-2; D is undetermined. Germline V lookup: CDR1 SEHNR, CDR2 FQNEAQ (reference sequence). This CDR3 is built from 13 residues. The V gene lost 3 bases and the J gene lost 4 bases, with 6 bases spanning the gap. The CDR3 region has the DNA TGTGCCAGCAGCTTTTCCTCCACCGGGGAGCTGTTTTTT. The encoded protein is CASSFSSTGELFF.

A few counts support this clone. CDR3 sequence: CAWSVLPGVEETQYF. Written as DNA, the CDR3 is TGTGCCTGGAGTGTATTGCCAGGGGTGGAAGAGACCCAGTACTTC. This sequence joins TRBV30 and TRBJ2-5; perhaps TRBD1 as D (6 bases). Trimming removed 0 bases at V and 3 bases at J, with 14 bases between. This CDR3 has 15 residues. Germline lookup yields CDR1 GTSNPN and CDR2 SVGIG (reference sequence).

The V and J genes are TRBV6-1 and TRBJ1-5; 7 nucleotides align to TRBD1. The length of the CDR3 is 14 residues. Germline CDR1 MNHNS, CDR2 SASEGT. Trimming at V came to 11 bases and at J to 3 bases, leaving 10 bases not matched to a gene. CDR3: CAAARDSFNQPQHF. CDR3 bases: TGTGCCGCGGCGAGGGACAGCTTCAATCAGCCCCAGCATTTT.

The chain has TRBV2 and TRBJ1-2; 9 bases match TRBD1. CDR1 is SNHLY and CDR2 is FYNNEI in the germline V gene. V lost 6 bases to trimming and J lost 8 bases; unmatched junction nucleotides: 10. CDR3 size: 14 residues. As DNA, the CDR3 is TGTGCCAGCAGCGAACAAACAGGGGGCGGAGGCTACACCTTC. Translation gives CASSEQTGGGGYTF.

V usage is TRBV6-5 and J usage is TRBJ1-1, with 7 bases identical to TRBD1. CDR1 is MNHEY and CDR2 is SVGAGI in the germline V gene. CDR3 length equals 15 residues. V trimming: 7 bases; J trimming: 5 bases; junction bases outside the gene matches: 13. The CDR3 coding sequence is TGTGCCAGCACGGACTTAAGGGGGCTCGGGACTGAAGCTTTCTTT. It encodes CASTDLRGLGTEAFF.

In this sample, this clone turned up once. The chain uses TRBV6-6 and TRBJ1-1; TRBD1 aligns across 7 bases. CDR1 and CDR2 (germline): MNHNY, SVGAGI (reference sequence). V was clipped by 5 bases and J by 5 bases; unmatched bases: 5. There are 13 residues in the CDR3. The CDR3 here is CASSPGGRTEAFF. The CDR3 DNA is TGTGCCAGCAGTCCAGGGGGAAGAACTGAAGCTTTCTTT.

The rearrangement joins TRBV28 to TRBJ1-1; 7 positions agree with TRBD1. V was clipped by 5 bases and J by 4 bases; unmatched bases: 10. The CDR3 totals 15 residues. CDR1 is MDHEN, CDR2 SYDVKM, per germline. CDR3 region: CASSPQRAGGTEAFF. The CDR3 nucleotides are TGTGCCAGCAGTCCCCAGAGGGCAGGGGGCACTGAAGCTTTCTTT.